The clone carrying this T cell receptor beta chain was counted a single time. Its antigen is unknown. The source of the sample is a study of blood T cells in healthy people across ages. Overall study results and limits: Older age coincided with a roughly linear decline in TCR beta diversity per million T cells. Researchers judged that diversity estimates from one million T cells fell short of true values.

At least 7 million PBMCs were isolated per sample. Germline values: CDR1 SQVTM, CDR2 ANQGSEA. The CDR3 loop spans 14 amino acids. Trimming cost V 0 bases and J 13 bases, with 19 bases left between them. It was with a sample-barcoded 5' primer and a J-beta primer mix that a second PCR of roughly 6 to 11 cycles was run. TCRdb reprocessed the 5' RACE reads via MiXCR and lists one record per CDR3 protein. The sample holds 1.5 million to 1.8 million distinct CDR3 sequences; 40% to 45% are singletons and the top ten take around 4%. The rearrangement links TRBV29-1 to TRBJ2-1; maybe TRBD2 (6 bases). This receptor was identified in a woman younger than 35 in good health. Sequencing was carried out using blood. CDR3 bases: TGCAGCGTTGAAGAGCGGAGGGGTAGAGAGACCCAGTTCTTC. Translating gives CSVEERRGRETQFF.